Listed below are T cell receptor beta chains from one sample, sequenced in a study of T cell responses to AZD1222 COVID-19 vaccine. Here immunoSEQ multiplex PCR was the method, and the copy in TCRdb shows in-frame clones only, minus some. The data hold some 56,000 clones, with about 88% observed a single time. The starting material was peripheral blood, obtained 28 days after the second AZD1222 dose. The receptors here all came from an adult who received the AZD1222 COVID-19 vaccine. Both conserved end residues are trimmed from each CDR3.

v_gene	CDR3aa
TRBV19	ATSRGFYGYT
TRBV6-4	ASSEEQGVTEAF
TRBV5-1	ASSWDRGLPSSYEQY
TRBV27	ASSLRNPGRTGELF
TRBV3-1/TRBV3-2	ASSLRIMPTGELF
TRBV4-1	ASRDRANEQF
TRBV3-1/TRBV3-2	ASSSITNYGYT
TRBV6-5	ASNPRGGNSPLH
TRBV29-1	SVAGTVSGGTGELF
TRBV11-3	ASSARLNTEAF
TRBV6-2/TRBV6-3	ASSPRRSGRNTDTQY
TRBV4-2	ASSQDTAFTNYGYT
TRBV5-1	ASSLTEKEKLF
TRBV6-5	ASSTGQTFKAF
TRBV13	ASTAGTSGKGATGELF
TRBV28	ASSTGSRGTNEKLF
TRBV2	ASSGTANTGELF
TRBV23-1	ASSQSGNEDRGYEQY
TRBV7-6	ASSLGGGWSNQPQH
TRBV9	ASSLRGAGWNTGELF
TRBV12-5	ASGPGLAGGLETQY
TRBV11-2	ASSDWAGREQY
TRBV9	ASSRESDYGYT
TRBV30	AWSHRVIGELF
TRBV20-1	SASLPGTLNQPQH
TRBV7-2	ASSLGLVEQY
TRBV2	ASTPGQGELAGYT
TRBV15	ATSRDNAGEQY
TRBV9	ASSGSSPNYGYT
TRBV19	ASSLTGAAERYEQY
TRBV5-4	ASSLVTSGRRDEQF
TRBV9	ASSVEGLREGNTIY
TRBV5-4	ASSLGQGFGEQY
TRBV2	ATAFLGRDTQY
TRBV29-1	SVATSVEQY
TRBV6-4	ASSAGPGNTIY
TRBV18	ASSPGGVHTEAF
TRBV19	ASSFLSLVGAEAF
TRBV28	ASSLSARDSPLH
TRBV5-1	ASSLAVRGQGNEKLF
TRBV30	AWSVVALWT
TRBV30	AWTSPLGQGGNEKLF
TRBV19	ASSWDNTGELF
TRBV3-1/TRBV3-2	ASSKGEGNSPLH
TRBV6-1	ASSEEGLNSPLH
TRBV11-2	ASSLRMGSGSSANEQF
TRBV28	ASSFSSGQGNTIY
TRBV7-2	ASSSPSPRYGYT